In this sample, the clone carrying this T cell receptor beta chain turned up a few times. Its antigen is currently unknown. The entry originates in a study of Graves' ophthalmopathy and Graves' hyperthyroidism. The study, taken as a whole, reports: Also, most clonotypes expanded in the thyroid above 0.001 frequency appeared in blood.

Trimming took 5 bases from V and 1 from J, leaving 11 bases between them. There are 14 residues in the CDR3. Germline V CDR1 and CDR2: SGHTA, FQGNSA. Patients in the hyperthyroidism group, adults aged 18 to 65, were newly diagnosed, under 2 months' duration. Scientists amplified the TCR beta CDR3 regions from RNA transcripts. Amplification began with first-round RT-PCR using HTBI primers, then second-round multiplex PCR was performed. TCRdb itself ran the multiplex PCR reads through MiXCR, one entry per CDR3 protein. The data show about 550,000 distinct CDR3 sequences, 35% to 40% seen once. Sample: peripheral blood or thyroid tissue (not recorded which). The chain employs TRBV7-2 and TRBJ1-1, with D maybe TRBD1 (6 bases). This sequence originates from an adult man with Graves' hyperthyroidism. The CDR3 region has the DNA TGTGCCAGCAGCGTCCCGGGACAGAACACTGAAGCTTTCTTT. This encodes CASSVPGQNTEAFF.